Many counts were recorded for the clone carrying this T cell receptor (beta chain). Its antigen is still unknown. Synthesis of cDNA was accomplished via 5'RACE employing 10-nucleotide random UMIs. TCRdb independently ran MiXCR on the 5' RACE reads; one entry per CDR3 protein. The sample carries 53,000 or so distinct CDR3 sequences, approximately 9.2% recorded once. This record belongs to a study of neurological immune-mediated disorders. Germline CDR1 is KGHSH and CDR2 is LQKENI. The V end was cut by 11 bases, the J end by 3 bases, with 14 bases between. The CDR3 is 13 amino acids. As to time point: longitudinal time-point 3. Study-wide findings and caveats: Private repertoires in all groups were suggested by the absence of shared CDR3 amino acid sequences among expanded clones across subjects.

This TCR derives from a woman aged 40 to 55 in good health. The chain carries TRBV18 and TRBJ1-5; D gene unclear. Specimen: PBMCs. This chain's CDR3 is CAADAWVNQPQHF. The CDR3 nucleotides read TGTGCCGCGGACGCGTGGGTCAATCAGCCCCAGCATTTT.